This is a list of T cell receptor beta chains from one sample in a study of T cell repertoires in cytomegalovirus infection. No cognate antigen is known for these TCRs. TCRdb redid the calling of the reads with MiXCR, one entry per CDR3 protein. The sample holds fewer than 850,000 distinct CDR3 sequences, about 28% seen once. The sequenced sample was cultured CD8+ T cells from PBMCs, obtained from culture after CMV antigen stimulation. These receptors originate from a human donor in good health (CMV status not recorded). Some clones in this sample may be carry-over from other donors' samples. CDR3s include the opening cysteine and the closing phenylalanine or tryptophan. D genes are given only for firm matches. Clone size, where shown, is once, few, many, or a class for clones that have expanded.

j_gene	d_gene	abundance	len	v_gene	CDR3aa	CDR3nt
TRBJ1-1	-	-	16	TRBV3-1	CASSQAAGFMNTEAFF	TGTGCCAGCAGCCAAGCAGCGGGATTCATGAACACTGAAGCTTTCTTT
TRBJ2-1	-	-	17	TRBV6-2/TRBV6-3	CASSYRKGGGPTNEQFF	TGTGCCAGCAGTTACCGGAAGGGGGGGGGGCCGACTAATGAGCAGTTCTTC
TRBJ1-3	-	-	10	TRBV12-3/TRBV12-4	CTSIQDTIYF	TGTACCAGTATACAGGACACCATATATTTT
TRBJ2-6	-	-	15	TRBV15	CATSRERSGANVLTF	TGTGCCACCAGCAGAGAACGCTCTGGGGCCAACGTCCTGACTTTC
TRBJ2-3	TRBD2	many	17	TRBV7-2	CASSSGTSGGFTDTQYF	TGTGCCAGCAGCTCCGGGACTAGCGGGGGATTCACAGATACGCAGTATTTT
TRBJ1-2	-	-	15	TRBV19	CATTPSWGNGYGYTF	TGTGCCACTACCCCTAGCTGGGGTAATGGGTATGGCTACACCTTC
TRBJ2-7	-	-	12	TRBV5-6	CASSEGDYEQYF	TGTGCCAGCTCAGAGGGCGACTACGAGCAGTACTTC
TRBJ1-5	TRBD1	-	16	TRBV6-1	CASSAWTGNSNQPQHF	TGTGCCAGCAGTGCCTGGACAGGTAATAGCAATCAGCCCCAGCATTTT
TRBJ2-2	-	-	13	TRBV15	CATRGVNTGELFF	TGTGCCACTCGGGGAGTGAACACCGGGGAGCTGTTTTTT
TRBJ2-3	-	many	17	TRBV27	CASSRKGLLVPTDTQYF	TGTGCCAGCAGCAGAAAGGGACTTTTAGTCCCGACAGATACGCAGTATTTT
TRBJ2-3	TRBD2	-	14	TRBV27	CASSPGLVQDTQYF	TGTGCCAGCAGTCCAGGACTAGTGCAAGATACGCAGTATTTT
TRBJ2-7	TRBD1	many	16	TRBV7-9	CASSLVRTGMTYEQYF	TGTGCCAGCAGCTTAGTACGGACAGGGATGACCTACGAGCAGTACTTC
TRBJ2-5	TRBD1	-	15	TRBV25-1	CASSERDRGQETQYF	TGTGCCAGCAGTGAAAGAGACAGGGGACAAGAGACCCAGTACTTC
TRBJ1-2	-	few	13	TRBV27	CASSQGHSWGYTF	TGTGCCAGCAGTCAGGGGCATTCTTGGGGCTACACCTTC
TRBJ2-3	-	-	16	TRBV2	CASTYVDRTRTDTQYF	TGTGCCAGCACGTACGTCGACAGGACCCGCACAGATACGCAGTATTTT
TRBJ2-1	-	-	15	TRBV7-2	CASSLGRAAYNEQFF	TGTGCCAGCAGCTTAGGCAGGGCCGCCTACAATGAGCAGTTCTTC
TRBJ2-1	TRBD2	-	19	TRBV6-8	CASSYLVAGARSSYNERFF	TGTGCCAGCAGTTACCTGGTAGCGGGGGCCCGAAGCTCCTACAATGAGCGGTTCTTC